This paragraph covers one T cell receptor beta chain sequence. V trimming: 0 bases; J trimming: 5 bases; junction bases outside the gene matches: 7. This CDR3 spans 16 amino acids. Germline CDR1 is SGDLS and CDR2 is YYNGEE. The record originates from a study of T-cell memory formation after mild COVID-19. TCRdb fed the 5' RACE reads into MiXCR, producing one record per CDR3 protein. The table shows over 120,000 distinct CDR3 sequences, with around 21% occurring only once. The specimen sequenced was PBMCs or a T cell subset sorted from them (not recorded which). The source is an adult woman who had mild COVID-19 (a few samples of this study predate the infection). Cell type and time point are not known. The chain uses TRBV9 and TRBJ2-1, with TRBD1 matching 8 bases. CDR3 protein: CASSVAPGQENNEQFF. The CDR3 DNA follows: TGTGCCAGCAGCGTAGCCCCGGGACAGGAAAACAATGAGCAGTTCTTC.